The 18 T cell receptor beta chains reported below all come from one sample, sequenced in a study of T-cell reconstitution after alpha-beta-depleted transplantation in children. Construction of the TCRbeta library involved unique molecular identifiers. TCRdb re-derived calls from the PCR reads in MiXCR, one entry per CDR3 protein. The sample comprises about 110,000 distinct CDR3 sequences, 10% of which are singletons, and around 8.2% rests with the top ten. The sample was PBMCs from the stem cell graft donor, taken from the stem cell graft. Receptors originate from a human donor who donated a stem cell graft to a child with acute lymphoblastic leukemia.

This chain uses TRBV7-6 with TRBJ2-2; no clear D gene. CDR3 length: 11 residues. Germline loops: CDR1 SGHVS, CDR2 FNYEAQ. Trimming pared 5 bases from V and 8 bases from J, leaving 6 bases between. This CDR3 is CASSVAGELFF. CDR3 DNA: TGTGCCAGCAGCGTGGCGGGGGAGCTGTTTTTT.

This clonotype was observed at least ten times. The J gene is TRBJ2-2, the V gene TRBV16; 8 bases map to TRBD1. This CDR3 spans 16 amino acids. V shed 4 bases, J shed 0 bases, and the junction held 4 bases outside the gene matches. Germline lookup yields CDR1 KGHSY and CDR2 FQNENV. The CDR3 nucleotides read TGTGCCAGCAGCCCTAGGACAGGGTCGAACACCGGGGAGCTGTTTTTT. Its translation: CASSPRTGSNTGELFF.

This clonotype appeared many times. The genes are TRBV5-1 and TRBJ2-1; the match to TRBD1 covers 7 bases. The CDR3 runs to 12 residues. From germline, CDR1 is SGHRS and CDR2 YFSETQ. V gave up 4 bases and J gave up 8 bases; unmatched junction bases: 3. DNA of the CDR3: TGCGCCAGCAGCATCGACAGGGATGAGCAGTTCTTC. Its translation is CASSIDRDEQFF.

Many counts were recorded for this clonotype. The chain carries TRBV21-1 and TRBJ2-2; the table's D call, TRBD2, has no DNA check behind it. TRBV21-1 is deemed a pseudogene. The CDR3 contains 15 residues. This CDR3 reads CASSRGTPRHGELFF. The DNA of the CDR3 is TGTGCCAGCAGCAGAGGGACTCCTCGCCACGGGGAGCTGTTTTTT.

This clonotype was recorded at least ten times. V gene TRBV6-6 combines with J gene TRBJ2-2; a possible D gene is TRBD1 (6 bases). CDR3 length equals 13 residues. CDR1 is MNHNY, CDR2 SVGAGI, per germline (reference sequence). The ends were cut back, 5 bases at V and 6 bases at J, with 10 bases in the middle. The DNA of the CDR3 is TGTGCCAGCAGTCGAGGGACATCCGGGGAGCTGTTTTTT. Translating it yields CASSRGTSGELFF.

This clonotype was seen at least ten times. V and J are TRBV6-6 and TRBJ1-1; D remains ambiguous. Germline-derived CDR1 and CDR2 are MNHNY and SVGAGI (reference sequence). The CDR3 totals 11 residues. With 6 bases removed from V and 7 bases from J, the gap between germline ends came to 9 bases. The CDR3, as DNA: TGTGCCAGCAGCCCTATTGGTGAAGCTTTCTTT. Translation: CASSPIGEAFF.

This clonotype was picked up many times. The chain links TRBV6-1 to TRBJ2-5, with 15 positions matching TRBD2. Unmatched junction bases numbered 6, after V lost 6 bases and J lost 4 bases. CDR3 length: 16 amino acids. The germline gives CDR1 MNHNS, CDR2 SASEGT. The CDR3 protein is CASSSGTSGGRETQYF. In DNA, the CDR3 is TGTGCCAGCAGCTCCGGGACTAGCGGGGGGCGAGAGACCCAGTACTTC.

This clonotype was seen at least ten times. The chain combines TRBV3-1 with TRBJ2-7; maybe TRBD1 (5 bases). CDR3 length: 12 residues. Germline V gives CDR1 LGHDT, CDR2 YNNKEL (reference sequence). With 0 bases removed from V and 6 bases from J, the gap between germline ends came to 6 bases. The DNA of the CDR3 is TGTGCCAGCAGCCAAGATCAGGGCGAGCAGTACTTC. Translation: CASSQDQGEQYF.

This clonotype came up many times. This chain uses TRBV28 with TRBJ1-5, with TRBD1 matching 8 bases. The length of the CDR3 is 17 residues. V gave up 4 bases and J gave up 0 bases; unmatched junction bases: 8. Germline CDR1 is MDHEN and CDR2 is SYDVKM. The CDR3 here is CASSSHRGGYSNQPQHF. The CDR3 DNA is TGTGCCAGCAGTTCCCACAGGGGGGGTTATAGCAATCAGCCCCAGCATTTT.

In its sample, this clonotype was seen many times. V and J are TRBV12-3 or TRBV12-4 and TRBJ2-7; 8 positions agree with TRBD1. V shed 1 base, J shed 5 bases, and the junction held 10 bases outside the gene matches. CDR3 length: 16 amino acids. CDR3 coding DNA: TGTGCCAGCAGTTTAGGTCCGGGACAGGTAATGCACGAGCAGTACTTC. This translates into CASSLGPGQVMHEQYF.

This clonotype was seen many times. The chain employs TRBV15 and TRBJ1-1; D call uncertain. Per the germline V gene, CDR1 is LNHNV and CDR2 is YYDKDF (reference sequence). The CDR3 runs 11 residues. The V and J ends lost 1 base and 5 bases respectively, with 2 bases between them. The CDR3 loop reads CATSRGTEAFF. DNA for the CDR3: TGTGCCACCAGCAGAGGGACTGAAGCTTTCTTT. Together with reference TRBV15 and TRBJ1-1, the CDR3 gives the full variable domain: DAMVIQNPRYQVTQFGKPVTLSCSQTLNHNVMYWYQQKSSQAPKLLFHYYDKDFNNEADTPDNFQSRRPNTSFCFLDIRSPGLGDTAMYLCATSRGTEAFFGQGTRLTVV.

This clonotype occurred many times. This rearrangement joins TRBV27 to TRBJ2-5, with 8 bases lining up with TRBD2. The CDR3 is made up of 15 amino acids. CDR1 is MNHEY and CDR2 is SMNVEV in the germline V gene (reference sequence). V was clipped by 0 bases and J by 1 base; unmatched bases: 1. The CDR3 bases are TGTGCCAGCAGTTTATCCGGGGGGGCCCAAGAGACCCAGTACTTC. Translated, it gives CASSLSGGAQETQYF.

Ten or more counts support this clonotype. This chain joins TRBV29-1 and TRBJ2-1; 9 nucleotides line up with TRBD2. V shed 8 bases and J 3 bases; nucleotides not matched to a gene: 5. Germline V gives CDR1 SQVTM, CDR2 ANQGSEA. This CDR3 has 13 amino acids. The CDR3 region is CSPRLADYNEQFF. The CDR3 DNA follows: TGCAGCCCCCGACTAGCGGACTACAATGAGCAGTTCTTC.

The table lists this clonotype with many counts. The CDR3 is CASSSTGNPQPQHF. The CDR3, as DNA: TGTGCCAGCAGTTCCACGGGTAACCCCCAGCCCCAGCATTTT. This chain links TRBV27 with TRBJ1-5; the D is unclear. From germline, CDR1 is MNHEY and CDR2 SMNVEV (reference sequence). Trimming took off 4 bases at V and 7 bases at J, with 14 bases between the two ends. This CDR3 spans 14 amino acids.

The gene calls are TRBV6-5 and TRBJ1-1; D remains unclear. CDR1 and CDR2 from the germline V gene are MNHEY and SVGAGI. The CDR3 contains 16 residues. V shed 2 bases and J shed 0 bases, with 13 bases lying between them. Here the CDR3 DNA reads TGTGCCAGCAGTTACGGGCCAGGCGCCTTGAACACTGAAGCTTTCTTT. Residues: CASSYGPGALNTEAFF.

This sequence joins TRBV5-5 and TRBJ1-2; D unresolved. V shed 0 bases and J shed 5 bases, with 14 bases lying between them. The CDR3 totals 15 residues. Germline V gene data show CDR1 as SGHKS and CDR2 as YYEKEE (reference sequence). This CDR3 is CASSLAAEAVYGYTF. In nucleotides, the CDR3 is TGTGCCAGCAGCTTGGCCGCTGAGGCAGTTTATGGCTACACCTTC.

This clonotype showed up many times. V and J are TRBV19 and TRBJ1-5; weak D call: TRBD1 (6 bases). Trimming shortened V by 4 bases and J by 4 bases, and 17 bases separated the two germline ends. The germline CDR1 and CDR2 sequences are LNHDA and SQIVND (reference sequence). This CDR3 contains 16 residues. CDR3 nucleotide sequence: TGTGCCAGTAGTAGGACCCGGCAAAGGGGGAATCAGCCCCAGCATTTT. This translates into CASSRTRQRGNQPQHF.

This clonotype was picked up many times. V usage is TRBV7-3 and J usage is TRBJ2-6; D might be TRBD2 (5 bases). Trimming took off 7 bases at V and 0 bases at J, with 10 bases between the two ends. Germline CDR1 reads SGHTA; CDR2 reads FQGTGA. The CDR3 has 15 residues. CDR3 sequence reads: CASTITSSGANVLTF. Here the CDR3 DNA reads TGTGCCAGCACCATAACTAGCTCTGGGGCCAACGTCCTGACTTTC.